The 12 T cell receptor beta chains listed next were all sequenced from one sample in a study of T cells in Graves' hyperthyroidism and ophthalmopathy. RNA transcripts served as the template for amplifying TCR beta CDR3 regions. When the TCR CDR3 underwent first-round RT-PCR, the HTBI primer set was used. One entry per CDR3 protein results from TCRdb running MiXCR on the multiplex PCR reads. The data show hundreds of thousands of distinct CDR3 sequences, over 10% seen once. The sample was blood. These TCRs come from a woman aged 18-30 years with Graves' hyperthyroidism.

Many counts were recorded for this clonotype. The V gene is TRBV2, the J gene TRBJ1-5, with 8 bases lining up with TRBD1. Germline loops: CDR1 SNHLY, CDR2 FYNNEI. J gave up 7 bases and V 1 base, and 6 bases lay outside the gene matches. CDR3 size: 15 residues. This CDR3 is CASSEEGQAGQPQHF. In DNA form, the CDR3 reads TGTGCCAGCAGTGAAGAGGGACAGGCGGGACAGCCCCAGCATTTT.

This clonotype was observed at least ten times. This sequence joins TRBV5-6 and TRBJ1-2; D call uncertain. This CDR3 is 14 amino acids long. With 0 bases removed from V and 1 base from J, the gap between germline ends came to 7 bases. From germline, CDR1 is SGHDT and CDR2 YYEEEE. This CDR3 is CASSLGQDNYGYTF. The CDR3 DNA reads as TGTGCCAGCAGCTTGGGGCAGGATAACTATGGCTACACCTTC.

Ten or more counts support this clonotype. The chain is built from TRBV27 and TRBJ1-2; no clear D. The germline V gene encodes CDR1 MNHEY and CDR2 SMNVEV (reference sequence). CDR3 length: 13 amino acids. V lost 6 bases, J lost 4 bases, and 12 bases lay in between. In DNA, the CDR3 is TGTGCCAGCAGCCCCAACAGACTCTATGGCTACACCTTC. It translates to CASSPNRLYGYTF.

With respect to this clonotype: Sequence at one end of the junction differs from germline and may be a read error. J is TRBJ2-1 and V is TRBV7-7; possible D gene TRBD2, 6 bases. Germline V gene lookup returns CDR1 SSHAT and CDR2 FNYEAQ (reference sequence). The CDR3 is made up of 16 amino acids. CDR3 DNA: TGTGCTAGCAGCTTACTTTCGGGAGCGGCCGTCACTGAGCAGTTCTTC. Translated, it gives CASSLLSGAAVTEQFF.

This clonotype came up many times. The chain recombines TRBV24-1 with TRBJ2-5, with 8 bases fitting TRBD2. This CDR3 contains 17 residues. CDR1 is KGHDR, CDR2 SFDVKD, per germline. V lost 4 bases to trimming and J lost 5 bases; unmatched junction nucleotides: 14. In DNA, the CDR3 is TGTGCCACCAGTGACCCCTTTAGCGGGACCTCCCGGGAGACCCAGTACTTC. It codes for CATSDPFSGTSRETQYF.

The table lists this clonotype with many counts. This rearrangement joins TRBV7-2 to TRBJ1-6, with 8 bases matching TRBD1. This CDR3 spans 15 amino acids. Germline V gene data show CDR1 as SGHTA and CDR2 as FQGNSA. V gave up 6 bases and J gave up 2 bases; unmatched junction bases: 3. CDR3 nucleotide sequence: TGTGCCAGCAGTCAGGGGGCGCCCTATAATTCACCCCTCCACTTT. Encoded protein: CASSQGAPYNSPLHF. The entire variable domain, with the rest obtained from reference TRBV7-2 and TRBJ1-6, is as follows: GAGVSQSPSNKVTEKGKDVELRCDPISGHTALYWYRQSLGQGLEFLIYFQGNSAPDKSGLPSDRFSAERTGGSVSTLTIQRTQQEDSAVYLCASSQGAPYNSPLHFGNGTRLTVT.

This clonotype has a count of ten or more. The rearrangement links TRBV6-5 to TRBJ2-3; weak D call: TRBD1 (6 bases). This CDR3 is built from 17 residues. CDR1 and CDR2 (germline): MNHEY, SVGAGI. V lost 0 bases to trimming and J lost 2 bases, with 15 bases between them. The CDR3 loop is CASSYSFGQKFTDTQYF. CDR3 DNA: TGTGCCAGCAGTTACTCGTTCGGACAGAAGTTCACAGATACGCAGTATTTT.

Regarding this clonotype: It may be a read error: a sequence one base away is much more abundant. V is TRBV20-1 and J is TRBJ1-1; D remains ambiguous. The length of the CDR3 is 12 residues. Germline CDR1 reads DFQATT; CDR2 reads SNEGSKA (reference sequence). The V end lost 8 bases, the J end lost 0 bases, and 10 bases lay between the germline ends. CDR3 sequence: CSTPGLNTEAFF. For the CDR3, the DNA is TGCAGTACCCCAGGTTTGAACACTGAAGCTTTCTTT.

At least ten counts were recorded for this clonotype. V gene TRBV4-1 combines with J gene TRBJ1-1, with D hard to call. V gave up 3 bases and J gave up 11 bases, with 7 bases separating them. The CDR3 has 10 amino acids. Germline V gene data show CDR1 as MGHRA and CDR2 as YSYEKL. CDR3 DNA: TGCGCCAGCAGCCAGGACCGGGCTTTCTTT. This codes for CASSQDRAFF.

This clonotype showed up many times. The CDR3 sequence is CASSWTGTRASTDTQYF. CDR3 nucleotide sequence: TGTGCCAGCAGTTGGACAGGGACCCGAGCTAGCACAGATACGCAGTATTTT. J is TRBJ2-3 and V is TRBV28; TRBD1 matches at 8 bases. With 4 bases clipped from V and 0 bases from J, the junction kept 9 bases outside the gene matches. CDR3 length: 17 amino acids. The V gene's germline CDR1 is MDHEN and CDR2 SYDVKM. The full variable domain, completed using reference TRBV28 and TRBJ2-3, is DVKVTQSSRYLVKRTGEKVFLECVQDMDHENMFWYRQDPGLGLRLIYFSYDVKMKEKGDIPEGYSVSREKKERFSLILESASTNQTSMYLCASSWTGTRASTDTQYFGPGTRLTVL.

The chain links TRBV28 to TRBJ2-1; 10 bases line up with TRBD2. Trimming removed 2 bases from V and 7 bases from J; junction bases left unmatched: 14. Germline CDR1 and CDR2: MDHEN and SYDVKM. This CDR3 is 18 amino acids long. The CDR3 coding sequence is TGTGCCAGCAGTTTAATGACAGCGGGAGGGCCTGGATTGAATGAGCAGTTCTTC. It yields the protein CASSLMTAGGPGLNEQFF. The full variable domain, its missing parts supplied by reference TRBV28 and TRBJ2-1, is DVKVTQSSRYLVKRTGEKVFLECVQDMDHENMFWYRQDPGLGLRLIYFSYDVKMKEKGDIPEGYSVSREKKERFSLILESASTNQTSMYLCASSLMTAGGPGLNEQFFGPGTRLTVL.

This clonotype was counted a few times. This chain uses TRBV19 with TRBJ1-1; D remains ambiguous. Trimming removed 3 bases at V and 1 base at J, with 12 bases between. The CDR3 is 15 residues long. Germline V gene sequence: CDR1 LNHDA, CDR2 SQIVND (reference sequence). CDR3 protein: CASSINAGWNTEAFF. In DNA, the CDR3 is TGTGCCAGTAGTATTAACGCGGGTTGGAACACTGAAGCTTTCTTT. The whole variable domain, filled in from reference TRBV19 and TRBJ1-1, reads DGGITQSPKYLFRKEGQNVTLSCEQNLNHDAMYWYRQDPGQGLRLIYYSQIVNDFQKGDIAEGYSVSREKKESFPLTVTSAQKNPTAFYLCASSINAGWNTEAFFGQGTRLTVV.